At least ten counts were recorded for the clone carrying this T cell receptor beta chain. Its specificity is not known. Patients had received no treatment of any kind before thyroid surgery. Original handling: The study built a papillary thyroid cancer distant-metastasis classifier from CDR3 differences across clinicopathological groups. TCRdb reprocessed the PCR reads using MiXCR. The V and J calls here are based on TCRdb, not the publication. The table shows about 21,000 clones, with more than 25% occurring only once. Germline-derived CDR1 and CDR2 are MGHRA and YSYEKL. The ends were cut back, 2 bases at V and 5 bases at J, with 18 bases in the middle. CDR3 length: 16 amino acids. The entry originates in a study of metastatic and nonmetastatic thyroid tumors. Study overall: Comparative analysis of repertoires was undertaken across blood and tumor or nodule tissue obtained from malignant and benign thyroid patients.

Study-wide results and limits: Reported TCR beta diversity, measured in blood and tumor, was significantly higher for malignant thyroid tumors than for benign nodules.

The receptor's source is a female donor with papillary thyroid cancer or a benign thyroid nodule (not recorded which). Some clones in this sample may be carry-over from other donors' samples. What was sequenced was blood. This chain links TRBV4-1 with TRBJ2-5; either TRBD1 or TRBD2 may supply D (5 bases each). The chain's CDR3 is CASSQWTGTTVETQYF. DNA of the CDR3: TGCGCCAGCAGCCAATGGACCGGGACCACAGTTGAGACCCAGTACTTC.